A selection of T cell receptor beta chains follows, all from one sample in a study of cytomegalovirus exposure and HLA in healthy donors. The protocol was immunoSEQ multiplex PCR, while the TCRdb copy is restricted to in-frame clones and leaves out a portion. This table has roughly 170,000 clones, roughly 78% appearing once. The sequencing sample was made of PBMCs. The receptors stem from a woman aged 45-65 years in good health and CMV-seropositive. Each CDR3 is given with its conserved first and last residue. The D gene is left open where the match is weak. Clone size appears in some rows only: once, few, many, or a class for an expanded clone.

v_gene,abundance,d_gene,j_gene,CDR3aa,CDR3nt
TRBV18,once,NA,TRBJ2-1,CASSPPGGVDEQFF,TGTGCCAGCTCACCACCAGGGGGGGTCGATGAGCAGTTCTTC
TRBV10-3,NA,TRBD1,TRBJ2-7,CAISGDRGRHEQYF,TGTGCCATCAGCGGGGACAGGGGGCGACACGAGCAGTACTTC
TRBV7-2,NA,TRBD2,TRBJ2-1,CASSSKGVAGGPGEQFF,TGTGCCAGCAGCTCGAAGGGGGTAGCGGGGGGGCCTGGTGAGCAGTTCTTC
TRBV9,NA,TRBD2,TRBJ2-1,CASSIPGLANEQFF,TGTGCCAGCAGCATCCCCGGACTAGCGAATGAGCAGTTCTTC
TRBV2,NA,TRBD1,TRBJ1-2,CASRDRVNYGYTF,TGTGCCAGCAGGGACAGGGTTAACTATGGCTACACCTTC
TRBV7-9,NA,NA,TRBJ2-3,CASSPGLDKDTQYF,TGTGCCAGCAGCCCCGGACTCGACAAGGATACGCAGTATTTT
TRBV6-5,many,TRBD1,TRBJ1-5,CASKPYRGNQPQHF,TGTGCCAGCAAGCCCTACAGGGGGAATCAGCCCCAGCATTTT
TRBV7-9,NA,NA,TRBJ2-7,CASSFTKQGLLLEQYF,TGTGCCAGCAGCTTTACAAAGCAGGGGCTACTTCTCGAGCAGTACTTC
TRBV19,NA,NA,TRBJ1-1,CATSLQGNTEAFF,TGTGCCACCTCTTTGCAGGGGAACACTGAAGCTTTCTTT
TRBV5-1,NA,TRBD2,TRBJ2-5,CASSLGGGQETQYF,TGCGCCAGCAGCTTGGGGGGGGGCCAAGAGACCCAGTACTTC
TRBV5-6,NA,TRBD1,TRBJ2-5,CASSLGQGVGETQYF,TGTGCCAGCAGCTTGGGACAGGGGGTGGGGGAGACCCAGTACTTC
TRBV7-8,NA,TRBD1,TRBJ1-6,CASSTRTGVNSPLHF,TGTGCCAGCAGCACTCGGACAGGGGTAAATTCACCCCTCCACTTT
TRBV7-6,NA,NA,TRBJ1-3,CASSLALRNRAGMSGNTIYF,TGTGCCAGCAGCTTAGCGCTAAGGAATAGGGCGGGGATGTCGGGAAACACCATATATTTT
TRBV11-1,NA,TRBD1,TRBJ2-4,CASSQKGGGIAKNIQYF,TGTGCCAGCAGCCAGAAAGGGGGCGGAATAGCCAAAAACATTCAGTACTTC
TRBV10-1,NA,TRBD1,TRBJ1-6,CASRFRDRGLGYNSPLHF,TGCGCCAGCAGATTCCGGGACAGGGGCTTAGGGTATAATTCACCCCTCCACTTT
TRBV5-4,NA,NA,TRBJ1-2,CASSLSRGEYGYTF,TGTGCCAGCAGCTTGAGTAGGGGTGAATATGGCTACACCTTC
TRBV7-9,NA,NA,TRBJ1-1,CASSRENTEAFF,TGTGCCAGCAGCCGGGAGAACACTGAAGCTTTCTTT
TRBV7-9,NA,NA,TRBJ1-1,CASTIGGRTEAFF,TGTGCCAGCACCATAGGTGGGAGAACTGAAGCTTTCTTT
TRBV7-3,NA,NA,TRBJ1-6,CASSLLGGGNSPLHF,TGTGCCAGCAGCTTACTTGGGGGCGGTAATTCACCCCTCCACTTT
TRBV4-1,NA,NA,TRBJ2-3,CASSQYWQNTDTQYF,TGCGCCAGCAGCCAATATTGGCAGAATACAGATACGCAGTATTTT
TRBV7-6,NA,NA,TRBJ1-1,CASSSGQNTEAFF,TGTGCCAGCAGCTCCGGACAGAACACTGAAGCTTTCTTT
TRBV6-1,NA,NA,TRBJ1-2,CASSEGTFDGYTF,TGTGCCAGCAGTGAGGGGACTTTCGATGGCTACACCTTC
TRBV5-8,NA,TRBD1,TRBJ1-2,CASSLASGGANYGYTF,TGTGCCAGCAGCTTGGCCTCAGGGGGAGCTAACTATGGCTACACCTTC
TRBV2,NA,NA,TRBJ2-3,CASMETGRTDTQYF,TGTGCCAGCATGGAGACGGGGAGGACAGATACGCAGTATTTT
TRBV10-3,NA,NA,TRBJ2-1,CAISELKGKVYNEQFF,TGTGCCATCAGTGAGTTAAAGGGGAAGGTCTACAATGAGCAGTTCTTC
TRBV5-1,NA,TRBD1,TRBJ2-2,CASSLRQGVITGELFF,TGCGCCAGCAGCTTGAGGCAGGGGGTCATAACCGGGGAGCTGTTTTTT
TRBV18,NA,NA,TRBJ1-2,CASSPDRNYGYTF,TGTGCCAGCTCACCAGACAGGAACTATGGCTACACCTTC
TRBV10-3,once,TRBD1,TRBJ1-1,CAISDPDRAEAFF,TGTGCCATCAGTGACCCGGACAGGGCGGAGGCTTTCTTT
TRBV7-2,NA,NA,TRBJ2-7,CASSNRVYEQYF,TGTGCCAGCAGTAACAGGGTTTACGAGCAGTACTTC
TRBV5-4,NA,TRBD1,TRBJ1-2,CASRPDRGGYGYTF,TGTGCCAGCAGACCGGACAGGGGCGGCTATGGCTACACCTTC
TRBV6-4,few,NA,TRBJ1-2,CASSDSGSQGGDTF,TGTGCCAGCAGTGACTCGGGCAGCCAAGGGGGGGACACCTTC
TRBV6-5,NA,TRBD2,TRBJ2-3,CASRRAGDTDTQYF,TGTGCCAGCAGGCGAGCGGGGGACACAGATACGCAGTATTTT
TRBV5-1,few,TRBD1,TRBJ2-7,CASSQSGGSYEQYF,TGCGCCAGCAGCCAATCAGGGGGCTCCTACGAGCAGTACTTC
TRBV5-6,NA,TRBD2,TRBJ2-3,CASSPSGLPTDTQYF,TGTGCCAGCAGCCCGTCGGGACTACCTACAGATACGCAGTATTTT
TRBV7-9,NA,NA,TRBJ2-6,CASSLVRGSGANVLTF,TGTGCCAGCAGCTTAGTTCGGGGCTCTGGGGCCAACGTCCTGACTTTC
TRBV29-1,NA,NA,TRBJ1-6,CSVEDQRGTFNSPLHF,TGCAGCGTTGAAGATCAGCGGGGGACCTTCAATTCACCCCTCCACTTT
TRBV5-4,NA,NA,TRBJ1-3,CASSLELTGNTIYF,TGTGCCAGCAGCTTGGAATTAACTGGAAACACCATATATTTT
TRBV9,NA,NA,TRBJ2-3,CASSVARTDTQYF,TGTGCCAGCAGCGTAGCGCGTACAGATACGCAGTATTTT
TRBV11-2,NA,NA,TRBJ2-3,CASSFGLRGRTDTQYF,TGTGCCAGCAGCTTTGGACTGCGGGGTAGGACAGATACGCAGTATTTT
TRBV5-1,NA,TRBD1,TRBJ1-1,CASSFGTGGFANTEAFF,TGCGCCAGCAGCTTCGGGACAGGGGGCTTTGCGAACACTGAAGCTTTCTTT
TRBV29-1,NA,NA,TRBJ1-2,CSVAVIASDYGYTF,TGCAGCGTTGCGGTGATCGCAAGTGACTATGGCTACACCTTC